A single sample gave rise to the 13 T cell receptor beta chains below, sequenced in a study of T cell repertoires in cytomegalovirus infection. Each CDR3 protein is one row after TCRdb ran MiXCR on the reads. This sample has around 740,000 distinct CDR3 sequences, with approximately 34% found just once. The sequenced sample was PBMCs. Receptor source: a human donor in good health (CMV status not recorded). Some clones in this sample may be carry-over from other donors' samples.

This clonotype has just a few counts. V gene TRBV19 combines with J gene TRBJ2-7; D unresolved. Germline loops: CDR1 LNHDA, CDR2 SQIVND (reference sequence). The CDR3 totals 14 residues. V lost 5 bases and J lost 2, with 13 bases in between. CDR3 protein: CASSAPGLPYEQYF. CDR3 coding DNA: TGTGCCAGTAGTGCCCCAGGTTTGCCCTACGAGCAGTACTTC.

J is TRBJ1-6 and V is TRBV7-2; 12 bases line up with TRBD1. The CDR3 covers 14 residues. With V trimmed by 6 bases and J by 15 bases, 9 bases remained unmatched. Per the germline V gene, CDR1 is SGHTA and CDR2 is FQGNSA. Written as DNA, the CDR3 is TGTGCCAGCAGTTTCCGGGACAGGGGGCTTGTCCTCCACTTT. This translates into CASSFRDRGLVLHF. The full variable domain, in which reference TRBV7-2 and TRBJ1-6 provide the parts outside the CDR3, is GAGVSQSPSNKVTEKGKDVELRCDPISGHTALYWYRQSLGQGLEFLIYFQGNSAPDKSGLPSDRFSAERTGGSVSTLTIQRTQQEDSAVYLCASSFRDRGLVLHFGNGTRLTVT.

The chain employs TRBV7-9 and TRBJ2-1; 9 bases align to TRBD2. This CDR3 spans 16 amino acids. V shed 4 bases, J shed 10 bases, and the junction held 14 bases outside the gene matches. CDR1 SEHNR and CDR2 FQNEAQ come from the germline V gene (reference sequence). DNA for the CDR3: TGTGCCAGCAGCTCTAGTAGCGGGAGTTTCGGGAAGGAGCAGTTCTTC. Amino acids: CASSSSSGSFGKEQFF.

Remarks on this clonotype: A read error may explain this, as a much larger clone is one base away. The chain couples TRBV7-2 to TRBJ1-1; possible D gene TRBD1, 5 bases. Germline V gene data show CDR1 as SGHTA and CDR2 as FQGNSA. CDR3 length equals 14 residues. Here the CDR3 reads CASSPVQGGPEACF. The CDR3 nucleotides read TGTGCCAGCAGCCCTGTTCAGGGAGGTCCTGAAGCTTGCTTT.

V is TRBV6-1 and J is TRBJ2-7, with D perhaps matching TRBD2 (6 bases). This CDR3 has 19 residues. CDR1 is MNHNS and CDR2 is SASEGT in the germline V gene. The V and J ends lost 4 bases and 5 bases respectively, with 30 bases between them. CDR3: CASSVIIGSGGPRRDEQYF. The CDR3 nucleotides are TGTGCCAGCAGTGTGATTATCGGGTCCGGCGGCCCTAGGAGGGACGAGCAGTACTTC.

This clonotype has at least ten counts. The chain joins TRBV11-3 to TRBJ1-5; no reliable D call. Trimming removed 2 bases at V and 1 base at J, with 6 bases between. The CDR3 is 14 residues long. Germline V gene data show CDR1 as SGHNT and CDR2 as YENEEA. In DNA, the CDR3 is TGTGCCAGCAGCTTACGGTCGAGCAATCAGCCCCAGCATTTT. Its translation: CASSLRSSNQPQHF.

V and J are TRBV5-6 and TRBJ1-5, with D perhaps TRBD1 (5 bases). The length of the CDR3 is 13 residues. The ends were cut back, 0 bases at V and 11 bases at J, with 12 bases in the middle. The germline CDR1 and CDR2 sequences are SGHDT and YYEEEE. The CDR3 DNA reads as TGTGCCAGCAGCTTGGCAAGGGGAGTTACCCAGCATTTT. Encoded protein: CASSLARGVTQHF.

The V and J genes are TRBV6-1 and TRBJ2-3; D is unclear. The germline CDR1 and CDR2 sequences are MNHNS and SASEGT. CDR3 length: 15 residues. V lost 3 bases and J 3 bases, leaving 13 bases between the germline ends. The CDR3 loop reads CASSERPHGTDTQYF. The CDR3 coding sequence is TGTGCCAGCAGTGAGCGGCCCCACGGGACAGATACGCAGTATTTT.

The rearrangement joins TRBV7-3 to TRBJ1-1; D is perhaps TRBD1 (5 bases). Trimming stripped 0 bases from V and 7 bases from J, with 12 bases between. There are 14 residues in the CDR3. Germline V CDR1 and CDR2: SGHTA, FQGTGA. CDR3 DNA sequence: TGTGCCAGCAGCTTAACTTGGGGGGGGGGTGAAGCTTTCTTT. Encoded protein: CASSLTWGGGEAFF.

The chain links TRBV5-1 to TRBJ1-2; D call uncertain. Germline CDR1 reads SGHRS; CDR2 reads YFSETQ. V was shortened by 1 base and J by 5 bases, with 15 bases between the two germline ends. The CDR3 is 15 amino acids. The CDR3 region has the DNA TGCGCCAGCAGCTTGTCAGTGATAGAGGGATATGGCTACACCTTC. Translating gives CASSLSVIEGYGYTF.

The chain has TRBV7-6 and TRBJ1-1; maybe TRBD1 (5 bases). In germline, CDR1 is SGHVS, CDR2 FNYEAQ. V lost 1 base and J lost 1, with 10 bases in between. The CDR3 has 15 amino acids. The chain's CDR3 is CASSLDWGPNTEAFF. The CDR3 nucleotides read TGTGCCAGCAGCTTAGATTGGGGCCCGAACACTGAAGCTTTCTTT.

Worth noting for this clonotype: Likely a read error: the CDR3 ends without its conserved phenylalanine or tryptophan. Because the CDR3's place on the DNA is in doubt, the DNA is left out and the CDR3 is given as listed by TCRdb. The gene calls are TRBV27 and TRBJ2-1; the table gives TRBD2 as D, unverified against the DNA. Germline lookup yields CDR1 MNHEY and CDR2 SMNVEV (reference sequence). The CDR3 contains 15 residues when both ends are counted. The CDR3 loop reads CASTVKRGGGNEQLL.

Concerning this clonotype: No conserved phenylalanine or tryptophan is present at the end of the CDR3, so a read error is the likely explanation. V is TRBV4-1 and J is TRBJ1-1; tentatively, D is TRBD1 (6 bases). There are 15 residues in the CDR3. V dropped 4 bases and J dropped 6 bases, with 18 bases sitting between them. The germline V gene encodes CDR1 MGHRA and CDR2 YSYEKL. The CDR3 here is CASSLLREGDAEAFL. In DNA, the CDR3 is TGCGCCAGCAGCCTCTTAAGGGAGGGGGACGCTGAAGCTTTCTTA.